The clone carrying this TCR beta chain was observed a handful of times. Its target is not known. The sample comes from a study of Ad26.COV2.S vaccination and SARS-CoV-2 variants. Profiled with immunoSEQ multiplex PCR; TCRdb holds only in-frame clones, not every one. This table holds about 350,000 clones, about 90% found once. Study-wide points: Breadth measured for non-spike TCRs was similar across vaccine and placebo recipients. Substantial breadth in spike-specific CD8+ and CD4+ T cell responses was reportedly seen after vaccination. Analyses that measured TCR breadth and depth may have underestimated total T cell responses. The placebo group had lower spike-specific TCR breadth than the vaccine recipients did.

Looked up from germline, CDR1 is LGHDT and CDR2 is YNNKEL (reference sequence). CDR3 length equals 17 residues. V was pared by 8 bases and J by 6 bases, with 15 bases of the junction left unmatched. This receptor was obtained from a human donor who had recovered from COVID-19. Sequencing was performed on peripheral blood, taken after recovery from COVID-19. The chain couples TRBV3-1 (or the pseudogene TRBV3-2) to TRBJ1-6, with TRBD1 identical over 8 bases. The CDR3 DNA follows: TGTGCCAGCCAGGGGGGCCTGGGACAGGAGATTAATTCACCCCTCCACTTT. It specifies CASQGGLGQEINSPLHF.